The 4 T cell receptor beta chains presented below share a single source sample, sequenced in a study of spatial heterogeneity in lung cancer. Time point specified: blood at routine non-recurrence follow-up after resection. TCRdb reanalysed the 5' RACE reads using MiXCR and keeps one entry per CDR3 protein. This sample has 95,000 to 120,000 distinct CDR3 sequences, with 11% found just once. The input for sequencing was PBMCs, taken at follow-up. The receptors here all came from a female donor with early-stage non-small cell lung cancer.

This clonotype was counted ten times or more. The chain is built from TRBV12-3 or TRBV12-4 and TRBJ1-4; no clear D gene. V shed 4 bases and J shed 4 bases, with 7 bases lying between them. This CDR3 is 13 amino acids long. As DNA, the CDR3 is TGTGCCAGCAGTTACCGGGATAATGAAAAACTGTTTTTT. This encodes CASSYRDNEKLFF.

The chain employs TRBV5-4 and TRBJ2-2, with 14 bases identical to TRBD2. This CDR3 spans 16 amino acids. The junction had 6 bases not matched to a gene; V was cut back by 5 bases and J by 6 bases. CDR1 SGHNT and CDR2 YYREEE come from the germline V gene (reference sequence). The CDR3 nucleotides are TGTGCCAGCAGATCGCCGGGACTAGCGGGAGCCGGGGAGCTGTTTTTT. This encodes CASRSPGLAGAGELFF.

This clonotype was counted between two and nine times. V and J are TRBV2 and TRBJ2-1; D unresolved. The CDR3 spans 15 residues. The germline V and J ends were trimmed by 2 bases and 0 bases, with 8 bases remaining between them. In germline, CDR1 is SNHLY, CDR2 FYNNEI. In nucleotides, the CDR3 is TGTGCCAGCAGTGAACTGCCGAGCTCCTACAATGAGCAGTTCTTC. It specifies CASSELPSSYNEQFF.

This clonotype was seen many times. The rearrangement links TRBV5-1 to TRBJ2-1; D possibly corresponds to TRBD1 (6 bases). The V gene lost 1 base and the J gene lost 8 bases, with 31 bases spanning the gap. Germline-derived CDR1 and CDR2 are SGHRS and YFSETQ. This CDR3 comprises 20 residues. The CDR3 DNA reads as TGCGCCAGCAGCTTGAGTATTGCCCAAAGAGTAGTACCCAGGGGCCATGAGCAGTTCTTC. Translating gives CASSLSIAQRVVPRGHEQFF.